A single sample is the source of the 5 T cell receptor beta chains below, sequenced in a study of technical replicates of blood from a handful of donors. Sequencing was performed with immunoSEQ multiplex PCR; in TCRdb, only in-frame clones are kept and a portion is missing. The profile shows 65,000 to 90,000 clones, under 99% of them singletons. Sample: T cells isolated from PBMCs. Receptors originate from a human donor in good health.

The chain recombines TRBV19 with TRBJ1-4, with D uncertain. Trimming pared 9 bases from V and 6 bases from J, leaving 17 bases between. From germline, CDR1 is LNHDA and CDR2 SQIVND (reference sequence). CDR3 length: 14 residues. CDR3 DNA sequence: TGTGCCAGCCGAACGGGAGGGTCTGATGAAAAACTGTTTTTT. Translation: CASRTGGSDEKLFF.

V and J are TRBV11-3 and TRBJ1-2, with TRBD1 matching 9 bases. This CDR3 is 15 amino acids long. CDR1 SGHNT and CDR2 YENEEA come from the germline V gene. J was trimmed by 4 bases and V by 4 bases; bases with no gene match: 7. The DNA for the CDR3 is TGTGCCAGCAGCTCCTCCCCGGGACAGGGCTATGGCTACACCTTC. Translating gives CASSSSPGQGYGYTF.

For the CDR3, the DNA is TGTGCCATCAGTGAGTCAGTAGGGGTCGGCACTGAAGCTTTCTTT. This translates into CAISESVGVGTEAFF. The chain combines TRBV10-3 with TRBJ1-1; possibly TRBD1 for D (5 bases). The germline V gene encodes CDR1 ENHRY and CDR2 SYGVKD. Trimming cost V 0 bases and J 4 bases, with 12 bases left between them. The CDR3 sequence is 15 residues long.

J is TRBJ2-2 and V is TRBV10-3; TRBD2 matches 7 bases. The CDR3 runs 14 residues. The V and J ends lost 2 bases and 5 bases, in that order; junction bases with no gene match: 2. The germline V gene has CDR1 ENHRY and CDR2 SYGVKD. CDR3 residues: CAISEAGVTGELFF. The DNA of the CDR3 is TGTGCCATCAGTGAGGCGGGAGTAACCGGGGAGCTGTTTTTT.

J is TRBJ2-2 and V is TRBV6-5; 7 nucleotides match TRBD2. Germline CDR1 is MNHEY and CDR2 is SVGAGI. The CDR3 has 15 amino acids. The V gene end was trimmed by 5 bases and the J gene end by 7 bases; junction bases not matched to a gene: 10. CDR3 loop: CASSRGDFRGGELFF. Written as DNA, the CDR3 is TGTGCCAGCAGTCGGGGGGACTTTCGCGGCGGGGAGCTGTTTTTT.